Below, 22 T cell receptor beta chains from the same sample are listed, as sequenced in a study of blood T cell repertoires in COVID-19. TCRdb keeps only in-frame clones here, not all; method: immunoSEQ multiplex PCR. Of roughly 380,000 clones listed, around 84% are singletons. The source material was peripheral blood. The source of these receptors is a woman in her late teens or twenties with acute or convalescent COVID-19.

This clone was observed a handful of times. This chain uses TRBV29-1 with TRBJ2-5; 10 nucleotides match TRBD2. V was clipped by 5 bases and J by 5 bases; unmatched bases: 5. This CDR3 has 13 residues. Germline CDR1 reads SQVTM; CDR2 reads ANQGSEA. Here the CDR3 DNA reads TGCAGCGTTCCTAGCGGGGGAGGTGAGACCCAGTACTTC. It specifies CSVPSGGGETQYF.

This chain links TRBV28 with TRBJ1-1, with TRBD1 matching over 8 bases. J was trimmed by 5 bases and V by 6 bases; bases with no gene match: 11. Germline-derived CDR1 and CDR2 are MDHEN and SYDVKM. This CDR3 spans 15 amino acids. The CDR3 sequence: CASSPYRGIRTEAFF. CDR3 DNA: TGTGCCAGCAGCCCATACAGGGGGATTCGGACTGAAGCTTTCTTT.

This clone showed up just once. V is TRBV19 and J is TRBJ2-3; 10 nucleotides match TRBD2. The J segment lost 4 bases and the V segment lost 7 bases, leaving 11 bases of the junction unmatched. The CDR3 runs to 16 residues. Germline V gene lookup returns CDR1 LNHDA and CDR2 SQIVND (reference sequence). The CDR3 region has the DNA TGTGCCAGTACCCAAAAAGCGGGAGGGCCGCCAGATACGCAGTATTTT. It translates to CASTQKAGGPPDTQYF.

In this sample, this clone turned up a few times. The CDR3 loop is CAISRTGLYGYTF. CDR3 in DNA: TGTGCCATCAGTAGGACGGGATTATATGGCTACACCTTC. This chain uses TRBV10-3 with TRBJ1-2, with D hard to call. Trimming shortened V by 5 bases and J by 5 bases, and 12 bases separated the two germline ends. The CDR3 has 13 amino acids. CDR1 ENHRY and CDR2 SYGVKD come from the germline V gene.

The genes are TRBV19 and TRBJ2-7, with 10 bases identical to TRBD1. J lost 6 bases, V lost 5 bases, and 10 bases had no gene match. Germline V CDR1 and CDR2: LNHDA, SQIVND (reference sequence). This CDR3 comprises 15 residues. The CDR3 loop reads CASSPRDRGALEQYF. CDR3 nucleotide sequence: TGTGCCAGTAGTCCCCGGGACAGGGGCGCCCTCGAGCAGTACTTC.

The chain couples TRBV28 to TRBJ2-7; 7 bases line up with TRBD1. With 6 bases clipped from V and 0 bases from J, the junction kept 11 bases outside the gene matches. This CDR3 region has 16 residues. The germline V gene has CDR1 MDHEN and CDR2 SYDVKM. The CDR3 DNA is TGTGCCAGCAGCTCCTCCGGGACAGAGACCTCCTACGAGCAGTACTTC. This sequence encodes CASSSSGTETSYEQYF. The full variable domain, in which reference TRBV28 and TRBJ2-7 provide the parts outside the CDR3, is DVKVTQSSRYLVKRTGEKVFLECVQDMDHENMFWYRQDPGLGLRLIYFSYDVKMKEKGDIPEGYSVSREKKERFSLILESASTNQTSMYLCASSSSGTETSYEQYFGPGTRLTVT.

This chain connects TRBV28 to TRBJ2-5; 11 bases are shared with TRBD1. V trimming: 6 bases; J trimming: 5 bases; junction bases outside the gene matches: 14. Germline V gene data show CDR1 as MDHEN and CDR2 as SYDVKM. There are 17 residues in the CDR3. CDR3 sequence (DNA): TGTGCCAGCAGCTCCCCCCCGGGACAGGGGGGGTTGGAGACCCAGTACTTC. Translating it yields CASSSPPGQGGLETQYF.

The chain employs TRBV5-1 and TRBJ2-3; 9 bases align to TRBD2. The junction had 8 bases not matched to a gene; V was cut back by 2 bases and J by 4 bases. This CDR3 contains 16 residues. Germline loops: CDR1 SGHRS, CDR2 YFSETQ. The CDR3 is CASSFESGRTADTQYF. DNA for the CDR3: TGCGCCAGCAGCTTCGAGAGCGGGAGGACGGCAGATACGCAGTATTTT. Together with reference TRBV5-1 and TRBJ2-3, the CDR3 gives the full variable domain: KAGVTQTPRYLIKTRGQQVTLSCSPISGHRSVSWYQQTPGQGLQFLFEYFSETQRNKGNFPGRFSGRQFSNSRSEMNVSTLELGDSALYLCASSFESGRTADTQYFGPGTRLTVL.

V and J are TRBV10-2 and TRBJ2-1, with 11 bases matching TRBD2. The CDR3 sequence is 15 residues long. Unmatched junction bases numbered 7, after V lost 8 bases and J lost 4 bases. CDR1 and CDR2 from the germline V gene are WSHSY and SAAADI. The DNA for the CDR3 is TGCGCCAGCGTCCAGTTAGCGGGAGGGTACAATGAGCAGTTCTTC. Translation: CASVQLAGGYNEQFF.

The chain joins TRBV14 to TRBJ1-2, with TRBD1 as a possible D gene (5 bases). The V gene lost 5 bases and the J gene lost 2 bases, with 9 bases spanning the gap. This CDR3 has 13 amino acids. From germline, CDR1 is SGHDN and CDR2 FVKESK. CDR3 nucleotide sequence: TGTGCCAGCAGCGCCCAGGGCAACTATGGCTACACCTTC. This translates into CASSAQGNYGYTF.

The CDR3 bases are TGTGCCAGCAGTACGACTAGATCCTACGAGCAGTACTTC. This codes for CASSTTRSYEQYF. J is TRBJ2-7 and V is TRBV27, with D possibly matching TRBD2 (6 bases). The germline gives CDR1 MNHEY, CDR2 SMNVEV (reference sequence). This CDR3 comprises 13 residues. V lost 5 bases and J lost 1, with 9 bases in between.

This chain joins TRBV5-1 and TRBJ2-2, with a tentative D call TRBD2 (5 bases). V lost 0 bases and J lost 2, with 11 bases in between. Germline V gene lookup returns CDR1 SGHRS and CDR2 YFSETQ. CDR3 size: 16 residues. This CDR3 reads CASSLELGVNTGELFF. The CDR3 nucleotides are TGCGCCAGCAGCTTGGAACTAGGAGTAAACACCGGGGAGCTGTTTTTT. Using reference TRBV5-1 and TRBJ2-2 for the parts outside the CDR3, the full variable domain is KAGVTQTPRYLIKTRGQQVTLSCSPISGHRSVSWYQQTPGQGLQFLFEYFSETQRNKGNFPGRFSGRQFSNSRSEMNVSTLELGDSALYLCASSLELGVNTGELFFGEGSRLTVL.

The chain combines TRBV2 with TRBJ2-7, with a weak D call TRBD2 (5 bases). CDR1 is SNHLY, CDR2 FYNNEI, per germline. This CDR3 comprises 13 residues. V lost 11 bases and J lost 1, with 15 bases in between. CDR3 residues: CAGTGEGSYEQYF. In DNA, the CDR3 is TGTGCCGGTACGGGCGAGGGATCCTACGAGCAGTACTTC.

The gene calls are TRBV5-4 and TRBJ2-2, with 8 bases that match TRBD2. The CDR3 sequence is 15 residues long. Germline CDR1 reads SGHNT; CDR2 reads YYREEE (reference sequence). The J segment lost 2 bases and the V segment lost 3 bases, leaving 3 bases of the junction unmatched. The CDR3 coding sequence is TGTGCCAGCAGCTCCGTAGCGGGAAACACCGGGGAGCTGTTTTTT. Protein: CASSSVAGNTGELFF.

This clone was observed once. The V and J genes are TRBV18 and TRBJ1-5; tentatively, D is TRBD1 (5 bases). In germline, CDR1 is KGHSH, CDR2 LQKENI. CDR3 length equals 15 residues. Between the trimmed V and J ends, which lost 3 bases and 9 bases, there was a span of 18 bases. CDR3: CASSPGGGPKRPQHF. In DNA, the CDR3 is TGTGCCAGCTCACCGGGGGGAGGCCCCAAGAGGCCCCAGCATTTT.

The gene calls are TRBV6-1 and TRBJ2-1, with 13 nucleotides matching TRBD2. The V and J ends lost 2 bases and 10 bases, in that order; junction bases with no gene match: 17. The CDR3 loop spans 19 amino acids. Germline CDR1 and CDR2: MNHNS and SASEGT. CDR3 DNA sequence: TGTGCCAGCAGTGAATCGACTAGCGGGGGGAATATACAATGGGTGGAGCAGTTCTTC. Protein: CASSESTSGGNIQWVEQFF.

The chain links TRBV10-1 to TRBJ1-5, with 10 bases aligning to TRBD1. J lost 9 bases, V lost 6 bases, and 8 bases had no gene match. The CDR3 consists of 14 residues. Germline CDR1 reads WNHNN; CDR2 reads SYGVQD (reference sequence). The CDR3: CASSRDRGPGPQHF. The CDR3 nucleotides read TGCGCCAGCAGCCGGGACAGGGGTCCCGGGCCCCAGCATTTT.

This chain uses TRBV5-8 with TRBJ1-4, with TRBD1 as a possible D gene (5 bases). There are 15 residues in the CDR3. V lost 2 bases to trimming and J lost 6 bases, with 14 bases between them. Germline loops: CDR1 SGHTS, CDR2 YDEGEE. CDR3 sequence: CASSFHGAGYEKLFF. The CDR3 nucleotides read TGTGCCAGCAGCTTTCATGGGGCAGGTTATGAAAAACTGTTTTTT.

V and J are TRBV29-1 and TRBJ1-1, with D hard to call. V was trimmed by 1 base and J by 8 bases, leaving 11 bases between them. Germline V CDR1 and CDR2: SQVTM, ANQGSEA. The CDR3 is made up of 12 amino acids. The CDR3 DNA is TGCAGCGTTGAAGGGGGAGGCAGGGAAGCTTTCTTT. Protein sequence: CSVEGGGREAFF. Together with reference TRBV29-1 and TRBJ1-1, the CDR3 gives the full variable domain: SAVISQKPSRDICQRGTSLTIQCQVDSQVTMMFWYRQQPGQSLTLIATANQGSEATYESGFVIDKFPISRPNLTFSTLTVSNMSPEDSSIYLCSVEGGGREAFFGQGTRLTVV.

Written as DNA, the CDR3 is TGTGCCAGCAGTTTAGGAGTCTCTGGGGCCAACGTCCTGACTTTC. This encodes CASSLGVSGANVLTF. The chain uses TRBV27 and TRBJ2-6; D remains unclear. Per germline, CDR1 MNHEY and CDR2 SMNVEV (reference sequence). V was trimmed by 2 bases and J by 0 bases, leaving 5 bases between them. The CDR3 is 15 residues long.

The chain couples TRBV23-1 to TRBJ1-2; D remains unclear. TRBV23-1 is assigned to the ORF class and has an uncertain function. The ends were cut back, 0 bases at V and 7 bases at J, with 6 bases in the middle. This CDR3 region has 12 residues. This CDR3 is CASSQSGFGYTF. DNA of the CDR3: TGCGCCAGCAGTCAATCCGGGTTTGGCTACACCTTC.

This rearrangement joins TRBV6-5 to TRBJ2-2; 12 bases line up with TRBD1. The length of the CDR3 is 15 residues. Germline V lookup: CDR1 MNHEY, CDR2 SVGAGI. Trimming removed 6 bases from V and 7 bases from J; junction bases left unmatched: 6. The CDR3 nucleotides read TGTGCCAGCAGACCGGGACAGGGGGCGGTCGGGGAGCTGTTTTTT. Protein: CASRPGQGAVGELFF.